This T cell receptor beta chain was sequenced for a study of T cell changes during pregnancy in multiple sclerosis (dated by TCRdb to the late 2010s). Regarding the study in general: In women with multiple sclerosis, the researchers looked at how the T cell repertoire shifted as pregnancy progressed.

To note about this clone: It has no known antigen specificity. No much larger clone exists at a distance of one base, and base qualities are not known.

The CDR3 covers 13 residues, taking in both the cysteine and the phenylalanine. Just the 39-base CDR3 DNA is kept, in frame starting at base 1. The germline V gene (reference sequence) supplies CDR1 MNHEY and CDR2 SMNVEV. V lost 9 bases and J lost 5 bases; the stretch between them is 16 bases long. Receptor libraries were prepared by the immunoSEQ multiplex PCR assay. The clones in this table, taken by TCRdb from immuneACCESS, are in-frame only. Not every clone is retained; where verified, under half of the shortfall comes from an unresolved V gene, and the cause of the rest is unknown. For this sample there are 65,000 to 95,000 clones; roughly 94% appear just once. The top ten clones comprise 0.95% to 1% of the sample.

The sequence joins TRBV27 to TRBJ2-5; TRBD1 is a possible D gene, resting on 6 matching bases. This TCR derives from a female donor in good health, enrolled as a control in a pregnancy study. The sequencing used peripheral blood, collected in the second trimester of pregnancy. Read as DNA, the sequence is TGTGCCAGTCTTGAGAGGGGGTCGGAGACCCAGTACTTC. Its protein is CASLERGSETQYF.